These 17 T cell receptor beta chains were all obtained from the same sample, sequenced in a study of OX40 agonist ivuxolimab in advanced cancers. Assay used: immunoSEQ multiplex PCR; TCRdb lists only in-frame clones, some missing. The sample carries about 80,000 clones, approximately 83% recorded once. The sample was CD4+ or CD8+ T cells sorted from blood, taken in a trial of the OX40 agonist ivuxolimab. The source is an adult with an advanced solid tumor such as melanoma, head and neck, liver or kidney cancer.

The rearrangement uses TRBV5-4 and TRBJ2-1; the match to TRBD2 covers 11 bases. The ends lost 4 bases at V and 7 bases at J; junction bases unmatched: 10. Germline CDR1 reads SGHNT; CDR2 reads YYREEE (reference sequence). The CDR3 is 16 residues long. CDR3 in amino acids: CASSPTGTSGFNEQFF. CDR3 sequence (DNA): TGTGCCAGCAGCCCCACCGGGACTAGCGGTTTTAATGAGCAGTTCTTC.

Of note for this clone: At one of its ends the junction is not consistent with the germline gene, which may arise from a read error. The rearrangement uses TRBV9 and TRBJ2-1, with D tentatively TRBD1 or TRBD2 (5 bases each). This CDR3 spans 12 amino acids. Germline lookup yields CDR1 SGDLS and CDR2 YYNGEE. The CDR3 protein is CASSFDGGTLLF. DNA of the CDR3: TGTGCCAGCAGCTTTGATGGTGGGACCCTTCTCTTC. Drawing the rest from reference TRBV9 and TRBJ2-1, the complete variable domain is DSGVTQTPKHLITATGQRVTLRCSPRSGDLSVYWYQQSLDQGLQFLIQYYNGEERAKGNILERFSAQQFPDLHSELNLSSLELGDSALYFCASSFDGGTLLFGPGTRLTVL.

In this sample, this clone turned up once. This chain connects TRBV19 to TRBJ1-2; 9 bases align to TRBD1. The junction had 4 bases not matched to a gene; V was cut back by 4 bases and J by 4 bases. Germline V CDR1 and CDR2: LNHDA, SQIVND (reference sequence). The CDR3 is 14 residues long. This CDR3 reads CASSTRTGVYGYTF. As DNA, the CDR3 is TGTGCCAGTAGTACCCGGACAGGGGTCTATGGCTACACCTTC.

The rearrangement links TRBV19 to TRBJ1-5, with 9 bases identical to TRBD1. After removal of 5 bases from V and 6 bases from J, the junction contained 8 bases not matched to a gene. The CDR3 is 15 amino acids. The V gene's germline CDR1 is LNHDA and CDR2 SQIVND (reference sequence). CDR3 sequence reads: CASSQGQGLSQPQHF. For the CDR3, the DNA is TGTGCCAGTAGTCAAGGACAGGGGCTAAGTCAGCCCCAGCATTTT.

The V gene is TRBV11-3, the J gene TRBJ2-7, with 10 bases lining up with TRBD1. Trimming cost V 5 bases and J 5 bases; bases outside gene matches: 9. CDR1 and CDR2 from the germline V gene are SGHNT and YENEEA. The CDR3 consists of 15 residues. The CDR3 spells CASSAPGQGIDEQYF. CDR3 sequence (DNA): TGTGCCAGCAGCGCCCCGGGACAGGGGATCGACGAGCAGTACTTC.

This clone was found once. The V gene is TRBV19, the J gene TRBJ2-5, with D hard to call. The CDR3 sequence is 13 residues long. V was clipped by 5 bases and J by 2 bases, with 9 bases between them. CDR1 and CDR2 (germline): LNHDA, SQIVND (reference sequence). CDR3 nucleotide sequence: TGTGCCAGTAGTGTCGGACCTCAAGAGACCCAGTACTTC. Translating gives CASSVGPQETQYF.

The chain employs TRBV5-1 and TRBJ2-2, with D tentatively TRBD1 or TRBD2 (5 bases each). Trimming shortened V by 0 bases and J by 4 bases, and 13 bases separated the two germline ends. The germline gives CDR1 SGHRS, CDR2 YFSETQ. This CDR3 is built from 16 residues. This chain's CDR3 is CASSLEGPGRTGELFF. CDR3 sequence (DNA): TGCGCCAGCAGCTTGGAAGGCCCGGGGCGCACCGGGGAGCTGTTTTTT.

The chain links TRBV5-1 to TRBJ2-2; unclear D gene. CDR1 and CDR2 from the germline V gene are SGHRS and YFSETQ. CDR3 length equals 13 residues. V was shortened by 4 bases and J by 5 bases, with 9 bases between the two germline ends. The CDR3 region has the DNA TGCGCCAGCAGCCCCGAAGTAACCGGGGAGCTGTTTTTT. This sequence encodes CASSPEVTGELFF.

The chain links TRBV5-8 to TRBJ2-2; TRBD2 matches at 7 bases. V gave up 0 bases and J gave up 1 base; unmatched junction bases: 3. The CDR3 runs to 16 residues. The V gene's germline CDR1 is SGHTS and CDR2 YDEGEE. The chain's CDR3 is CASSLVSGVNTGELFF. The CDR3 DNA reads as TGTGCCAGCAGCTTGGTGAGCGGGGTGAACACCGGGGAGCTGTTTTTT.

For the CDR3, the DNA is TGTGCCAGCAGCGTGGACAGTGAAGATTCACCCCTCCACTTT. Amino acid sequence: CASSVDSEDSPLHF. The J gene is TRBJ1-6, the V gene TRBV9, with TRBD1 as a possible D gene (6 bases). The germline gives CDR1 SGDLS, CDR2 YYNGEE. The ends were cut back, 2 bases at V and 8 bases at J, with 11 bases in the middle. The CDR3 length is 14 residues.

The V call is TRBV6-5, the J call TRBJ1-3, with D hard to call. V was pared by 0 bases and J by 0 bases, with 9 bases between. Germline values: CDR1 MNHEY, CDR2 SVGAGI. The CDR3 spans 16 residues. In DNA, the CDR3 is TGTGCCAGCAGTTACTCAGAAGTTTTCTCTGGAAACACCATATATTTT. It is translated as CASSYSEVFSGNTIYF.

The rearrangement links TRBV10-3 to TRBJ1-2, with TRBD1 identical over 9 bases. This CDR3 contains 16 residues. V lost 4 bases, J lost 5 bases, and 11 bases stayed unmatched. Germline lookup yields CDR1 ENHRY and CDR2 SYGVKD. CDR3 DNA: TGTGCCATCAGTGCAACCGGGACAGGGACAGAGTATGGCTACACCTTC. This encodes CAISATGTGTEYGYTF.

The V call is TRBV4-1, the J call TRBJ2-5; D is undetermined. Trimming stripped 6 bases from V and 0 bases from J, with 11 bases between. The CDR3 runs to 14 residues. Germline V gene data show CDR1 as MGHRA and CDR2 as YSYEKL. This CDR3 is CASRPGPNQETQYF. In nucleotides, the CDR3 is TGCGCCAGCAGACCCGGACCTAACCAAGAGACCCAGTACTTC.

This clone has a single count. The CDR3, as DNA: TGTGCCTGGAGTAACGGAGGGAAAGGCACTGAAGCTTTCTTT. This translates into CAWSNGGKGTEAFF. The chain employs TRBV30 and TRBJ1-1; no clear D. This CDR3 contains 14 residues. The V end was cut by 2 bases, the J end by 4 bases, with 14 bases between. The germline gives CDR1 GTSNPN, CDR2 SVGIG (reference sequence).

This sequence joins TRBV7-9 and TRBJ2-1; tentatively, D is TRBD2 (6 bases). Looked up from germline, CDR1 is SEHNR and CDR2 is FQNEAQ (reference sequence). The CDR3 is made up of 16 amino acids. Trimming pared 3 bases from V and 1 base from J, leaving 13 bases between. The CDR3 is CASSFLFGGSYNEQFF. CDR3 DNA sequence: TGTGCCAGCAGCTTTCTCTTCGGGGGTTCCTACAATGAGCAGTTCTTC. The full variable domain, with the rest looked up from reference TRBV7-9 and TRBJ2-1, is DTGVSQNPRHKITKRGQNVTFRCDPISEHNRLYWYRQTLGQGPEFLTYFQNEAQLEKSRLLSDRFSAERPKGSFSTLEIQRTEQGDSAMYLCASSFLFGGSYNEQFFGPGTRLTVL.

The chain couples TRBV19 to TRBJ2-2; D may be TRBD1 (5 bases). Germline V gene lookup returns CDR1 LNHDA and CDR2 SQIVND (reference sequence). CDR3 size: 12 residues. Deletions cut 7 bases from V and 4 bases from J, with 7 bases between. CDR3 amino acids: CASTGRTGELFF. The CDR3 region has the DNA TGTGCCAGTACAGGGCGCACCGGGGAGCTGTTTTTT.

The CDR3 here is CASSFLWEGYTF. In nucleotides, the CDR3 is TGTGCCAGCAGCTTCCTGTGGGAAGGCTACACCTTC. The chain has TRBV7-9 and TRBJ1-2; D ambiguous. V lost 3 bases and J lost 8, with 10 bases in between. Germline V gives CDR1 SEHNR, CDR2 FQNEAQ (reference sequence). There are 12 residues in the CDR3.